The T cell receptor (beta chain) described here comes from a study of blood T cell repertoires in COVID-19. In the authors' workflow: Nucleated cell counts were estimated from reference gene primer amplification. TCRdb keeps only in-frame clones here, not all; method: immunoSEQ multiplex PCR. V and J calls and clone size follow that table, whereas D and trimming were derived from the DNA. The data show fewer than 250,000 clones, with over 80% seen just once and around 6.5% held by the top ten. Participants' own reports of clinical history determined their cohort assignment. Germline-derived CDR1 and CDR2 are SGHTA and FQGNSA. The CDR3 is made up of 14 amino acids. The J segment lost 2 bases and the V segment lost 5 bases, leaving 5 bases of the junction unmatched.

The sequenced sample was PBMCs or T cells enriched from blood (not recorded which). The gene calls are TRBV7-2 and TRBJ1-2; TRBD1 matches 7 bases. This receptor was identified in a woman between 35 and 50 years old who had recovered from COVID-19. The CDR3 reads CASSAIQGNYGYTF. CDR3 DNA: TGTGCCAGCAGCGCCATACAGGGGAACTATGGCTACACCTTC.